The entry that follows covers one TCR beta chain sequence. The target of this receptor is not known. No per-base quality is available; no much larger clone lies one base away. The data were taken from a study of blood T cells in healthy people across ages (dated by TCRdb to between 2015 and 2016). Some background on the complete study: In model experiments, roughly one uniquely barcoded TCR beta cDNA molecule per two T cells was captured by template switching. Using deep sequencing normalized with unique cDNA molecular identifiers, the study measured how TCR beta repertoire diversity changes with age. Donors were grouped into four age groups: young (average approximately 16 years), middle-aged (roughly 38), aged (about 60) and long-lived (about 89). To avoid experimental bias, donors of different ages were randomly spread across the sequencing lanes. For two donors (one aged 18 to 29 and one aged 80 or older), the study analyzed two additional independent replicas of 1 million unique cDNA reads from the same blood draw.

Germline trimming amounts to 10 bases on V and 2 bases on J, with 7 as the count of junction bases outside the gene matches. CDR1 and CDR2 were assigned from the germline V gene as ENHRY and SYGVKD. From the cysteine through the phenylalanine, the CDR3 covers 13 amino acids. Only the CDR3 DNA is retained, 39 bases long and in frame from the first base. The approximately 40 donors, aged about 6 to 95 years, were systemically healthy Caucasian individuals from Russia. Around 10 milliliters of peripheral blood were drawn from each donor into EDTA-treated Vacutainer tubes. PBMCs were isolated by Ficoll-Paque density-gradient centrifugation, with at least 7 million obtained per sample. Total RNA, at least 6 micrograms per sample, was extracted from PBMCs with Trizol reagent. The percentages of naive CD45RAhigh/CD27high T cells were determined by flow cytometry on a PBMC aliquot from every donor. Broad study findings and their caveats: Compared with the aged group, more naive CD4+ T cells, fewer expanded clones and increased TCR diversity were shown by the long-lived group, suggesting age selection. Observed TCR beta diversity per million T cells fell roughly linearly with age, and a significant reduction was already apparent by age roughly 40. Estimates of total diversity based on one million sequenced T cells were regarded as lower bounds and as underestimates. Observed TCR beta diversity correlated strongly with the percentage of naive T cells measured by flow cytometry. Because the CMV infection status of the donors was unknown, age-related changes in expanded clonotypes may potentially have been confounded. Bulk unsorted PBMC profiling prevented conclusive comparison of naive and antigen-experienced compartments.

Library preparation employed 5' RACE. A second 7 to 11 cycle PCR used a sample-barcoded 5' primer and a J-beta primer mix. Each TCR beta cDNA molecule received a unique molecular identifier from a template-switch 5' adaptor carrying 12 random nucleotides. Each sample yielded at least 2.5 million CDR3-containing paired-end reads. All of the RNA was converted into first-strand cDNA using the Mint cDNA synthesis kit, with a TRBC-specific oligonucleotide serving as the primer. Following uracil-DNA glycosylase treatment, all cDNA underwent a first 18-cycle PCR with the universal primers M1SS and BC2_uni_R. Turning to the authors' computational methods: Each sample was normalized by randomly selecting 1 million high-quality reads, each carrying a distinct molecular identifier. Reads with shared molecular identifiers were discarded instead of being binned into consensus sequences. MiTCR, set to a Q25 quality threshold and the strictest error-elimination algorithm, was used for CDR3 identification, clonotype clustering and error correction. A nonparametric unseen species model using Euler transformation provided a lower-bound estimate of total TCR beta diversity. TCRdb redid the processing of the public reads, applying fastp at Q25 and MiXCR, and retained in-frame beta chains. Each entry is one CDR3 protein sequence, shown with its most common DNA and genes. Clone size and V and J calls follow TCRdb, not the original study. The table for this sample lists 1.5 million to 2 million distinct CDR3 sequences; more than 35% of them were counted only once. The ten top clones hold around 23% of the sample.

Sequencing input: blood. The sequence links TRBV10-3 to TRBJ1-1, with 7 bases matching TRBD1. The receptor was isolated from a human donor in good health. The bases are TGTGCCACCCAGGGGGGGCCTAACACTGAAGCTTTCTTT. This gives the protein CATQGGPNTEAFF.